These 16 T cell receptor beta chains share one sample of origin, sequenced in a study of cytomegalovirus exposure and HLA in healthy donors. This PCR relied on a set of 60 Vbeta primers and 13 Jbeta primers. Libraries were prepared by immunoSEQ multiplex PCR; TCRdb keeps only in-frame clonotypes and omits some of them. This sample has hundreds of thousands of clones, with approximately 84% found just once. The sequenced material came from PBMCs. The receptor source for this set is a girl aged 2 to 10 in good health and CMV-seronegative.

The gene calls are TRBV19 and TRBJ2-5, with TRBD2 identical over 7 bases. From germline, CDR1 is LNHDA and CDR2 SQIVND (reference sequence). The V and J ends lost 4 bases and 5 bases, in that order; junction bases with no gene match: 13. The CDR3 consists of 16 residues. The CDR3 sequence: CASSTANRDYRETQYF. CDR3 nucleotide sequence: TGTGCCAGTAGTACAGCTAACCGGGACTACCGGGAGACCCAGTACTTC.

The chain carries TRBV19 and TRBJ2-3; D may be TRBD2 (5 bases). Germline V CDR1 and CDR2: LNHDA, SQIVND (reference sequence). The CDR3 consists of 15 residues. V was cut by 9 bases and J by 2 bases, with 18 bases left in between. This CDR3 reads CASSATRRVTDTQYF. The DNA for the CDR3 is TGTGCCAGCTCCGCGACGCGGCGGGTCACAGATACGCAGTATTTT.

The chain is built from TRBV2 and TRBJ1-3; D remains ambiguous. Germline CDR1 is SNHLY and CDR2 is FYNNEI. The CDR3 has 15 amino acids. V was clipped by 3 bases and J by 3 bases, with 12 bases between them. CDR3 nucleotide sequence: TGTGCCAGCAGTGAGGGAGGGAATCATGGAAACACCATATATTTT. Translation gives CASSEGGNHGNTIYF. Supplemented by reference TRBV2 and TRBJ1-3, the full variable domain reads EPEVTQTPSHQVTQMGQEVILRCVPISNHLYFYWYRQILGQKVEFLVSFYNNEISEKSEIFDDQFSVERPDGSNFTLKIRSTKLEDSAMYFCASSEGGNHGNTIYFGEGSWLTVV.

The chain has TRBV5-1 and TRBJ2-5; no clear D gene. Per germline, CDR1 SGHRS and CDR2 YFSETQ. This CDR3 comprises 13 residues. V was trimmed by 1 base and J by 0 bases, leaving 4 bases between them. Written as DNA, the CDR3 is TGCGCCAGCAGCTTGCAGGACCAAGAGACCCAGTACTTC. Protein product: CASSLQDQETQYF.

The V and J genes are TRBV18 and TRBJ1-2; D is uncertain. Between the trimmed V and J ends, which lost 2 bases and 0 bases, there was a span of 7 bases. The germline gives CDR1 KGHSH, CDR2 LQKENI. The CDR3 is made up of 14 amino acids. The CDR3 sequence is CASSPLEANYGYTF. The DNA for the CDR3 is TGTGCCAGCTCACCATTGGAGGCTAACTATGGCTACACCTTC.

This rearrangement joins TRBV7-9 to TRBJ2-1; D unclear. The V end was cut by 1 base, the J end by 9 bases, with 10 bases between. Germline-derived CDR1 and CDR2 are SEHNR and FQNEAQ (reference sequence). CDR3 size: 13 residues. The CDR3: CASSLEYSGEQFF. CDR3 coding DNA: TGTGCCAGCAGCTTAGAGTACAGTGGTGAGCAGTTCTTC.

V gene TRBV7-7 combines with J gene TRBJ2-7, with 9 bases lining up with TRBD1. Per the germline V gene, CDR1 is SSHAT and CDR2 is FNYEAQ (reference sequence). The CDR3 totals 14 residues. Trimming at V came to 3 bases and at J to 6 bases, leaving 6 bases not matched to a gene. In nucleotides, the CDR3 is TGTGCCAGCAGCTTGGGGACAGGGTTTGGCGAGCAGTACTTC. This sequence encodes CASSLGTGFGEQYF.

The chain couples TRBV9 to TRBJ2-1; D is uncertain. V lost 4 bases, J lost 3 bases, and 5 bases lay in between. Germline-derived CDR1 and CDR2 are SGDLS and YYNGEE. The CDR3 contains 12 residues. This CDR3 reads CASSPRYNEQFF. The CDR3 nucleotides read TGTGCCAGCAGCCCTCGCTACAATGAGCAGTTCTTC.

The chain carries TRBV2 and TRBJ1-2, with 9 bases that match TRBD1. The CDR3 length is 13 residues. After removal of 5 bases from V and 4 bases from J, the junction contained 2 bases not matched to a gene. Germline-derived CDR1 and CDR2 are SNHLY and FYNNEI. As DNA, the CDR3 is TGTGCCAGCAGTTTGACAGGGGGCTATGGCTACACCTTC. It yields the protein CASSLTGGYGYTF. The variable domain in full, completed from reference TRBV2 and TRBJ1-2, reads EPEVTQTPSHQVTQMGQEVILRCVPISNHLYFYWYRQILGQKVEFLVSFYNNEISEKSEIFDDQFSVERPDGSNFTLKIRSTKLEDSAMYFCASSLTGGYGYTFGSGTRLTVV.

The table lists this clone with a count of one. The CDR3 bases are TGTGCCAGCAGTTCCCGACTAGCGGGAGTAGATACGCAGTATTTT. As protein: CASSSRLAGVDTQYF. The rearrangement joins TRBV27 to TRBJ2-3; the match to TRBD2 covers 12 bases. Per germline, CDR1 MNHEY and CDR2 SMNVEV (reference sequence). The trim removed 4 bases at V and 5 bases at J, leaving 4 bases unmatched. The CDR3 is 15 residues long.

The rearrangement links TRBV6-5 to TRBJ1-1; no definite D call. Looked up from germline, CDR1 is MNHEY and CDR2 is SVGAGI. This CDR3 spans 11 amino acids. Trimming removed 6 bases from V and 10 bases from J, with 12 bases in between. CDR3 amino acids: CASSPGLGAFF. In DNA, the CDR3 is TGTGCCAGCAGCCCCGGGTTGGGAGCTTTCTTT.

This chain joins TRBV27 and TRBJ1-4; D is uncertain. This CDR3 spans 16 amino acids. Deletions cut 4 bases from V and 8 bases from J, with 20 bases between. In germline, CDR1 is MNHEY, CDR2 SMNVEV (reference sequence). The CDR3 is CASSSLIGPGIEKLFF. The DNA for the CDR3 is TGTGCCAGCAGTTCCCTTATAGGTCCGGGGATAGAAAAACTGTTTTTT.

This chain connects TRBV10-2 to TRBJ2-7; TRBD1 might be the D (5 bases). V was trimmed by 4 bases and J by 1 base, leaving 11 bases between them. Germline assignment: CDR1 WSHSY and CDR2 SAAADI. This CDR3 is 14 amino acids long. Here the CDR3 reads CASSVPQGSYEQYF. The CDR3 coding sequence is TGCGCCAGCAGTGTCCCGCAGGGTTCCTACGAGCAGTACTTC.

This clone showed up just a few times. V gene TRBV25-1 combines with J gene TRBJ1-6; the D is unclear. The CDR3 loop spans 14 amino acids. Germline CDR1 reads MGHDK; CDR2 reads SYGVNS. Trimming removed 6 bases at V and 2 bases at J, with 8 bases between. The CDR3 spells CASRRETYNSPLHF. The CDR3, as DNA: TGTGCCAGCAGAAGGGAGACCTATAATTCACCCCTCCACTTT.

The CDR3 reads CASSPRTGDSGANVLTF. The CDR3 DNA reads as TGTGCCAGTAGTCCGAGGACAGGGGACTCTGGGGCCAACGTCCTGACTTTC. The rearrangement links TRBV19 to TRBJ2-6; 9 bases fit TRBD1. The CDR3 is 17 residues long. From germline, CDR1 is LNHDA and CDR2 SQIVND (reference sequence). Trimming took 5 bases from V and 0 from J; bases not matched to a gene: 5. Variable domain in full (rest from reference TRBV19 and TRBJ2-6): DGGITQSPKYLFRKEGQNVTLSCEQNLNHDAMYWYRQDPGQGLRLIYYSQIVNDFQKGDIAEGYSVSREKKESFPLTVTSAQKNPTAFYLCASSPRTGDSGANVLTFGAGSRLTVL.

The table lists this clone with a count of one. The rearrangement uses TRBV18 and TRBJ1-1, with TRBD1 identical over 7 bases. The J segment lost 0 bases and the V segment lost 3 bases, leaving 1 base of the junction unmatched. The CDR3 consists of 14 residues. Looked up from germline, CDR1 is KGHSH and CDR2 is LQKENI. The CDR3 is CASSPGQMNTEAFF. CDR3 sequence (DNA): TGTGCCAGCTCACCGGGACAGATGAACACTGAAGCTTTCTTT. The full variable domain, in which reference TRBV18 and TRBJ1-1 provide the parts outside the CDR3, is NAGVMQNPRHLVRRRGQEARLRCSPMKGHSHVYWYRQLPEEGLKFMVYLQKENIIDESGMPKERFSAEFPKEGPSILRIQQVVRGDSAAYFCASSPGQMNTEAFFGQGTRLTVV.